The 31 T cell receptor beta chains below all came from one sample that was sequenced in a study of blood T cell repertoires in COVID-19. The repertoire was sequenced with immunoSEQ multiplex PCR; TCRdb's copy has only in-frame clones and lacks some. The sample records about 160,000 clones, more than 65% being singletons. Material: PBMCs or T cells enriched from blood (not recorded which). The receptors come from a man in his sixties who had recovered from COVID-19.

The chain's CDR3 is CASSLAGGWGAQPQHF. The CDR3 DNA sequence: TGTGCCAGCAGCTTGGCAGGGGGTTGGGGGGCCCAGCCCCAGCATTTT. This chain links TRBV5-6 with TRBJ1-5; 7 nucleotides match TRBD1. The CDR3 totals 16 residues. Germline-derived CDR1 and CDR2 are SGHDT and YYEEEE. Trimming removed 0 bases from V and 7 bases from J; junction bases left unmatched: 10.

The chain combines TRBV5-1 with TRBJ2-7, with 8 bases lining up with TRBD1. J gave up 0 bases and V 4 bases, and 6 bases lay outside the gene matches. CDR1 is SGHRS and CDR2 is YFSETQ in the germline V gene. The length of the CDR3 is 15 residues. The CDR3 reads CASSVDRGLSYEQYF. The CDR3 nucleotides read TGCGCCAGCAGCGTCGACAGGGGTCTCTCCTACGAGCAGTACTTC.

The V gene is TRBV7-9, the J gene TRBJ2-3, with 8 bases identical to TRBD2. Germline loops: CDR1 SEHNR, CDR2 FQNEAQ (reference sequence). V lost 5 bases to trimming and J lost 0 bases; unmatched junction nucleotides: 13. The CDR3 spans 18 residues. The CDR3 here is CASSRLTLAGTSTDTQYF. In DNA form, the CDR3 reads TGTGCCAGCAGCCGGCTGACCCTAGCGGGCACTAGCACAGATACGCAGTATTTT.

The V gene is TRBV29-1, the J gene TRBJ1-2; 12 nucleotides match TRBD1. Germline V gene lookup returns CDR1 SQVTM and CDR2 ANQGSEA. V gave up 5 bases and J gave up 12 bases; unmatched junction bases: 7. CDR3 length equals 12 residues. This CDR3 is CSVIPGQGAHTF. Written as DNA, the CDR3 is TGCAGCGTTATACCGGGACAGGGGGCGCACACCTTC.

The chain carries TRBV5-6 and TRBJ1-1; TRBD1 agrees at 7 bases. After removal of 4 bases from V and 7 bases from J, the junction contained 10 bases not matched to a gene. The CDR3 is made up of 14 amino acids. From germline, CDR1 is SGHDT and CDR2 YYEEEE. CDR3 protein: CASSLKLGQVEAFF. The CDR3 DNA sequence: TGTGCCAGCAGCCTCAAATTAGGACAGGTTGAAGCTTTCTTT.

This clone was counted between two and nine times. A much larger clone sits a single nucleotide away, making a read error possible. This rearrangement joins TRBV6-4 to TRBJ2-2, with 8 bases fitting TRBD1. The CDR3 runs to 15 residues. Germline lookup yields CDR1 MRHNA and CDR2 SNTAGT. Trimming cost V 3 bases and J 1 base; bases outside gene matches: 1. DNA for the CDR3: TGTGCCAGCAGTGAGGGGACAGGGAACACCGGGGAGCTGTTTTTT. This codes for CASSEGTGNTGELFF.

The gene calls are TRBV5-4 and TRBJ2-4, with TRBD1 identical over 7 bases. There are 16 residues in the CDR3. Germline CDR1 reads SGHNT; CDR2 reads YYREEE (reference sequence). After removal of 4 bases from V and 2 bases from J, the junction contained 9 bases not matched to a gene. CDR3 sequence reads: CASSREGAFTKNIQYF. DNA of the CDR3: TGTGCCAGCAGCCGTGAGGGGGCCTTTACCAAAAACATTCAGTACTTC.

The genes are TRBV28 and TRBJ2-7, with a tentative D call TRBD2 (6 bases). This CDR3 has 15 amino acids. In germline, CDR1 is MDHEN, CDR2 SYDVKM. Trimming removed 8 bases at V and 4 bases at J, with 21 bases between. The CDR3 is CASGEKSGGRYEQYF. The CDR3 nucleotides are TGTGCCAGCGGGGAGAAATCCGGGGGTCGGTACGAGCAGTACTTC. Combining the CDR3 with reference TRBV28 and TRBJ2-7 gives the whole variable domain DVKVTQSSRYLVKRTGEKVFLECVQDMDHENMFWYRQDPGLGLRLIYFSYDVKMKEKGDIPEGYSVSREKKERFSLILESASTNQTSMYLCASGEKSGGRYEQYFGPGTRLTVT.

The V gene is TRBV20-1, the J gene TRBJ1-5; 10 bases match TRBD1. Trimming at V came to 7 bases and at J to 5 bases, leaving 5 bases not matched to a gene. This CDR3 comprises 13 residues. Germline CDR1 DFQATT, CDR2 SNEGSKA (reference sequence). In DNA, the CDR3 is TGCAGTGTTAGTGGACAGGGGGATCAGCCCCAGCATTTT. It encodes CSVSGQGDQPQHF.

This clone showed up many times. The CDR3: CATSDFPHTDTQYF. CDR3 sequence (DNA): TGTGCCACCAGTGATTTCCCCCACACAGATACGCAGTATTTT. The chain carries TRBV24-1 and TRBJ2-3; no definite D call. The CDR3 is made up of 14 amino acids. Germline assignment: CDR1 KGHDR and CDR2 SFDVKD. Trimming stripped 1 base from V and 2 bases from J, with 6 bases between.

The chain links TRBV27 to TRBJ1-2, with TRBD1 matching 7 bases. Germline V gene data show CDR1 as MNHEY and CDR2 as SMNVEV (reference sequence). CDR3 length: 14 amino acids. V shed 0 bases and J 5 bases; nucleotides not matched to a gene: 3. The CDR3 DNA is TGTGCCAGCAGTTTATCAGGGGGCGGATATGGCTACACCTTC. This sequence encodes CASSLSGGGYGYTF.

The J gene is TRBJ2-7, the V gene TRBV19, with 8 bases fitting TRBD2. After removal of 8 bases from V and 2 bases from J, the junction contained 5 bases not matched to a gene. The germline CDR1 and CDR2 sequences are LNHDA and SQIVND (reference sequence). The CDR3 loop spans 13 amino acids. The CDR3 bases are TGTGCCAGTCCGGGAGGGCCGACCTACGAGCAGTACTTC. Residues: CASPGGPTYEQYF.

DNA of the CDR3: TGTGCCAGCTCCGTCGTTTGGCAGGGGGTGGAAGAGCAGTACTTC. Translating it yields CASSVVWQGVEEQYF. The rearrangement joins TRBV6-5 to TRBJ2-7, with 7 nucleotides matching TRBD1. Unmatched junction bases numbered 17, after V lost 8 bases and J lost 7 bases. The V gene's germline CDR1 is MNHEY and CDR2 SVGAGI. The CDR3 covers 15 residues.

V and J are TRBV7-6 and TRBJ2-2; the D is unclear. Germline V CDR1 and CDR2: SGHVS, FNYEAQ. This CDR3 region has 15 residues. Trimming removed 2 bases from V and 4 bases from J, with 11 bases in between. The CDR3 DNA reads TGTGCCAGCAGCTTATTGGGTCCGGGCACCGGGGAGCTGTTTTTT. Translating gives CASSLLGPGTGELFF.

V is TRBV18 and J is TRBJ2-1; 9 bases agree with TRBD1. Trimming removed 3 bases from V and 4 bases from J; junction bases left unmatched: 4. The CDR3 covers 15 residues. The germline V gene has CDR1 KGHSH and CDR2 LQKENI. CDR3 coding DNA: TGTGCCAGCTCACCTAACAGGGGGCAGTACAATGAGCAGTTCTTC. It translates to CASSPNRGQYNEQFF. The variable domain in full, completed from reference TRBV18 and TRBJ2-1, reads NAGVMQNPRHLVRRRGQEARLRCSPMKGHSHVYWYRQLPEEGLKFMVYLQKENIIDESGMPKERFSAEFPKEGPSILRIQQVVRGDSAAYFCASSPNRGQYNEQFFGPGTRLTVL.

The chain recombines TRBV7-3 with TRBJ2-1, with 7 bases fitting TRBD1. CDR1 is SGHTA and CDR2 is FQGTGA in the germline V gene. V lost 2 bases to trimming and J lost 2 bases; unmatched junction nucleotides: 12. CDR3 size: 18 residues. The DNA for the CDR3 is TGTGCCAGCAGCTTATGGTCAGTTCGGACAGGCACCTACAATGAGCAGTTCTTC. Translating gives CASSLWSVRTGTYNEQFF.

The CDR3 DNA reads as TGCAGTGCTAGTATGCTAGCGGGAGTCACGCCTGAGCAGTACTTC. Amino acids: CSASMLAGVTPEQYF. The chain is built from TRBV20-1 and TRBJ2-7; TRBD2 matches at 10 bases. After removal of 3 bases from V and 7 bases from J, the junction contained 12 bases not matched to a gene. CDR3 size: 15 residues. Germline lookup yields CDR1 DFQATT and CDR2 SNEGSKA (reference sequence).

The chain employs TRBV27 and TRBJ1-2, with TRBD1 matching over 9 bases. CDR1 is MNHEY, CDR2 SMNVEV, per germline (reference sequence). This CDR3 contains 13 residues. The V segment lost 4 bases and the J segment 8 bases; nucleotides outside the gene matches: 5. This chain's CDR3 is CASSSRDRVGYTF. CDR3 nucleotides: TGTGCCAGCAGTTCCCGGGACAGGGTCGGCTACACCTTC.

The CDR3 nucleotides are TGTGCCACCTGGGGGGGGATCGCCTACAATGAGCAGTTCTTC. It is translated as CATWGGIAYNEQFF. The rearrangement joins TRBV28 to TRBJ2-1, with 7 bases aligning to TRBD2. CDR3 size: 14 residues. J was trimmed by 2 bases and V by 10 bases; bases with no gene match: 8. Germline CDR1 is MDHEN and CDR2 is SYDVKM.

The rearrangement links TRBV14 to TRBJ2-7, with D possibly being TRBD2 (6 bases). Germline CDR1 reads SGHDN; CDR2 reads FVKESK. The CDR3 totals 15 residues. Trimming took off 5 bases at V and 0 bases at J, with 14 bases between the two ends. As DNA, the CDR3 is TGTGCCAGCAGCTCCAACCCCGGGAGCTCCTACGAGCAGTACTTC. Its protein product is CASSSNPGSSYEQYF. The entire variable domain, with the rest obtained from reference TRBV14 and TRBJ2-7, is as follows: EAGVTQFPSHSVIEKGQTVTLRCDPISGHDNLYWYRRVMGKEIKFLLHFVKESKQDESGMPNNRFLAERTGGTYSTLKVQPAELEDSGVYFCASSSNPGSSYEQYFGPGTRLTVT.

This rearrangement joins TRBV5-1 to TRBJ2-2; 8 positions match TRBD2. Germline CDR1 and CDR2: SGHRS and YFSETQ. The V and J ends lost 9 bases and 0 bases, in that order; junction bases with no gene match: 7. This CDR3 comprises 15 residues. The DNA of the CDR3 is TGCGCCACCACGGAAGCGGGAGCGAACACCGGGGAGCTGTTTTTT. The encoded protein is CATTEAGANTGELFF.

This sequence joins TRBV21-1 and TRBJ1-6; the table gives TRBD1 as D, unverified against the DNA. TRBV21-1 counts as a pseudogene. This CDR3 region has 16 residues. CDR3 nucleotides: TGTGCCAGCAGCAAATGCCCTGGGACAGGGCAATCACCCCTCCACTTT. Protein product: CASSKCPGTGQSPLHF.

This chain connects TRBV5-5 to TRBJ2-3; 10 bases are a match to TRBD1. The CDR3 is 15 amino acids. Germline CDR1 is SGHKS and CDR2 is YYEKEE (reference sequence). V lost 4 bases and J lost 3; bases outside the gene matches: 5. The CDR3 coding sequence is TGTGCCAGCAGCGGGACAGGGGAATGGACAGATACGCAGTATTTT. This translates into CASSGTGEWTDTQYF. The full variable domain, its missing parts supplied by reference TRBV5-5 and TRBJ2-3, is DAGVTQSPTHLIKTRGQQVTLRCSPISGHKSVSWYQQVLGQGPQFIFQYYEKEERGRGNFPDRFSARQFPNYSSELNVNALLLGDSALYLCASSGTGEWTDTQYFGPGTRLTVL.

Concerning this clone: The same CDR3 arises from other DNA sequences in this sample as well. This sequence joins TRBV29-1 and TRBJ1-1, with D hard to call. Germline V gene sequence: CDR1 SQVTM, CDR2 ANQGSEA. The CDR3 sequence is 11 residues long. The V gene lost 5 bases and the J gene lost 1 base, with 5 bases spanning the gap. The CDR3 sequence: CSVRQNTEAFF. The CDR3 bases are TGCAGCGTTCGACAGAACACTGAAGCTTTCTTT.

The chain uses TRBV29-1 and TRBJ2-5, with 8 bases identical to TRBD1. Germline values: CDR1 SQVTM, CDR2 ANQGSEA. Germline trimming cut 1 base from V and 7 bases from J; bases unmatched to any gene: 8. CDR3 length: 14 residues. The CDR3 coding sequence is TGCAGCGTTGAAGGACGGACAGGGATGGGGACCCAGTACTTC. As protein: CSVEGRTGMGTQYF.

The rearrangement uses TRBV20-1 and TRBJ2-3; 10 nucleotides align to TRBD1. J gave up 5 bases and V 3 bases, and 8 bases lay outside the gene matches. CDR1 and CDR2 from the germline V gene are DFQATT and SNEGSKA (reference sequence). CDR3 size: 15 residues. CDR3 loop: CSASWGQGFKDTQYF. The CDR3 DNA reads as TGCAGTGCTAGTTGGGGACAGGGGTTTAAAGATACGCAGTATTTT.

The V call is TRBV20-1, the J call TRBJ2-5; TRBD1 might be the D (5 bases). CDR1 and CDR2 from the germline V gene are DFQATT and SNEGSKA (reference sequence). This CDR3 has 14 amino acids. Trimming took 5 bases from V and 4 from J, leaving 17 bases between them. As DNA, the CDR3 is TGCAGTGCTTGTGGAGCAGGGTGGTCAGAGACCCAGTACTTC. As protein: CSACGAGWSETQYF.

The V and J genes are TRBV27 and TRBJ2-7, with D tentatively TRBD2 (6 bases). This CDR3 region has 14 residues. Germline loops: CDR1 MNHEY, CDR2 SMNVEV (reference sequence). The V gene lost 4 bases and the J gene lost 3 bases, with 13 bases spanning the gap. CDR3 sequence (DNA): TGTGCCAGCAGTTCCGGGACTGTCCTCTACGAGCAGTACTTC. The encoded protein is CASSSGTVLYEQYF.

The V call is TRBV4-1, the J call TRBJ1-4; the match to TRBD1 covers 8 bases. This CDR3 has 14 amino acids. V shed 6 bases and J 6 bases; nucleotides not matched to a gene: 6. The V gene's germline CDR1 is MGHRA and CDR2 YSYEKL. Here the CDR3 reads CASRSYRGDEKLFF. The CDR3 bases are TGCGCCAGCAGATCATACAGGGGGGATGAAAAACTGTTTTTT.

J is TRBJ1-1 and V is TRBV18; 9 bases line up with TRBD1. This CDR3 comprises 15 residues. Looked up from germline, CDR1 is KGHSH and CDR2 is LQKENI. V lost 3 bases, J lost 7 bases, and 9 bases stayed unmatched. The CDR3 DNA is TGTGCCAGCTCACCCGGGGACAGGGCAAAGGATGAAGCTTTCTTT. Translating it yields CASSPGDRAKDEAFF. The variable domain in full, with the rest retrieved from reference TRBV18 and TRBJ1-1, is NAGVMQNPRHLVRRRGQEARLRCSPMKGHSHVYWYRQLPEEGLKFMVYLQKENIIDESGMPKERFSAEFPKEGPSILRIQQVVRGDSAAYFCASSPGDRAKDEAFFGQGTRLTVV.

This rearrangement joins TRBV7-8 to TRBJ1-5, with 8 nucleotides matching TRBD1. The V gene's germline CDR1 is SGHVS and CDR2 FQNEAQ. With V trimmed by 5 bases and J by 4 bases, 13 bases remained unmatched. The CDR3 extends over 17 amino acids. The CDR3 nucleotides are TGTGCCAGCAGCCCAATCACCGGGACAGGCCCTAATCAGCCCCAGCATTTT. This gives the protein CASSPITGTGPNQPQHF.